A selection of T cell receptor beta chains follows, all from one sample in a study of T cell repertoires in cytomegalovirus infection. TCRdb itself ran the reads through MiXCR, one entry per CDR3 protein. Altogether over 100,000 distinct CDR3 sequences are present, roughly 30% being singletons, with the ten largest covering about 81%. These receptors are not linked to any known antigen. The material sequenced was CD8+ T cells from cultured PBMCs, taken from culture after CMV antigen stimulation. The receptors come from a human donor in good health (CMV status not recorded). Some clones in this sample may be carry-over from other donors' samples. CDR3s leave out the opening cysteine and the closing phenylalanine or tryptophan. For some rows the clone size is stated as once, few or many, or as a class when expanded; others skip it.

>TRBV2|.
GERLNTEAF
>TRBV27|many
ASGQYYNEQF
>TRBV7-8|many
ASSADRGPSQPQH
>TRBV2|.
ATVREAEAF
>TRBV24-1|.
ATSDPGDSGANVLT
>TRBV19|many
ATTHYGEQY
>TRBV2|.
ASSSGSYGNQPQH
>TRBV19|.
ASSIWTEPYNEQF
>TRBV9|.
ASSARLGQETQY
>TRBV20-1|.
SASPVGELF
>TRBV5-4|.
ASSLAGNEAF
>TRBV28|.
ASSFRGFADTQY
>TRBV30|.
AWSKKGLYNQPQH
>TRBV5-1|.
ASSLATPSFSYEQY
>TRBV5-5|.
ASSLWKGNEQY
>TRBV7-4|few
ASSLTLAVRGEQF
>TRBV27|few
ASSLWGGLPQETQY
>TRBV7-8|many
ASSLLGITDTQY
>TRBV12-3/TRBV12-4|.
ASSLLRETPLH
>TRBV5-1|few
ASSWDGNQPQH
>TRBV2|once
ASSESYTDSWNQPQH
>TRBV15|.
ATSGGQGRNEQF
>TRBV27|.
ASSPPGGLNYGYT
>TRBV27|few
ASSPQGYEQF
>TRBV3-1|few
ASSQVAWGREYGYT
>TRBV6-2/TRBV6-3|.
ASSRSRTDRRETQY
>TRBV10-3|few
AISDLWGTNEKLF
>TRBV6-2/TRBV6-3|once
ASFFGETQY
>TRBV19|few
ASRGDTQY
>TRBV15|.
ATGGGPDTQY
>TRBV4-1|.
ASSQGQWSYNSPLH
>TRBV9|.
ASSTGQNTEAF
>TRBV28|few
ASSFPPSGTLFGPQH
>TRBV7-9|few
ASSFSLRFGEQY
>TRBV7-9|.
ASSILVSASGGASYNEQF
>TRBV27|.
ASSLSRGGLDTQY
>TRBV14|many
ASSQVGQGIEKLF
>TRBV20-1|.
SAREGPSNEQF
>TRBV2|.
ASSDSRTGELSGNTIY
>TRBV7-3|.
ASSPGQGWGYT